This T cell receptor beta chain came from a study of cytotoxic CD8 clonotypes in ibrutinib-treated CLL. The wider study: On average, more than 80,000 productive rearrangements and more than 200,000 productive templates per sample.

V was shortened by 5 bases and J by 1 base, with 14 bases between the two germline ends. Germline V CDR1 and CDR2: MNHEY, SVGAGI. The CDR3 has 15 residues. Using immunoSEQ multiplex PCR, the repertoire was profiled, and TCRdb retains in-frame clones only, with some absent. The data hold about 140,000 clones, with roughly three quarters observed a single time. This TCR was recovered from a human donor with chronic lymphocytic leukemia. This chain uses TRBV6-5 with TRBJ1-1, with TRBD1 as a possible D gene (5 bases). Sequencing was performed on PBMCs, taken after 24 months of ibrutinib treatment. The CDR3 DNA sequence: TGTGCCAGCAGTACAGGCGCGACGGCGAACACTGAAGCTTTCTTT. Protein: CASSTGATANTEAFF.